The T cell receptor (beta chain) under discussion was sequenced for a study of blood T cell repertoires in COVID-19. This clone occurred once. Losses at the gene ends were 2 bases for V and 5 bases for J; bases not matched to a gene: 6. This CDR3 has 14 amino acids. Germline-derived CDR1 and CDR2 are SGHRS and YFSETQ. Profiling relied on immunoSEQ multiplex PCR, and the TCRdb table lists in-frame clones only, not all of them. The sample yields around 100,000 clones, around 66% seen once. The sequence came from a man of 80 years or more with acute or convalescent COVID-19. Sequencing used peripheral blood. V and J are TRBV5-1 and TRBJ2-5; 7 nucleotides align to TRBD2. As DNA, the CDR3 is TGCGCCAGCAGCTTTGGCGGGAGATCGGAGACCCAGTACTTC. It codes for CASSFGGRSETQYF.